A selection of T cell receptor beta chains follows, all from one sample in a study of cytomegalovirus exposure and HLA in healthy donors. The method was immunoSEQ multiplex PCR; TCRdb's version includes in-frame clones alone and lacks a portion of them. The sample lists under 300,000 clones, about 81% occurring once. Sample: PBMCs. These receptors were obtained from a woman in her fifties or sixties in good health and CMV-seropositive. CDR3s include the opening cysteine and the closing phenylalanine or tryptophan. The D gene is left open where the match is weak. Clone size is shown for a subset of rows, as once, few, many or a class of expanded clone.

>TRBV19|NA|TRBJ2-4|TRBD1
CASSPGQGGNIQYF
TGTGCCAGTAGTCCGGGACAGGGAGGAAACATTCAGTACTTC
>TRBV5-4|NA|TRBJ2-3|NA
CASSLTGSQDTQYF
TGTGCCAGCAGCTTAACAGGGTCCCAAGATACGCAGTATTTT
>TRBV27|NA|TRBJ2-3|TRBD1
CASSLQGEFTDTQYF
TGTGCCAGCAGTTTACAGGGGGAGTTCACAGATACGCAGTATTTT
>TRBV2|NA|TRBJ1-1|NA
CASSGQNTEAFF
TGTGCCAGCAGTGGGCAGAACACTGAAGCTTTCTTT
>TRBV5-4|NA|TRBJ2-3|TRBD2
CASSELASTDTQYF
TGTGCCAGCAGCGAACTAGCGTCGACTGATACGCAGTATTTT
>TRBV5-6|once|TRBJ2-3|NA
CASSFREATTDTQYF
TGTGCCAGCAGCTTTAGGGAGGCGACGACAGATACGCAGTATTTT
>TRBV28|NA|TRBJ1-3|NA
CASRRSGNTIYF
TGTGCCAGCAGGCGCTCTGGAAACACCATATATTTT
>TRBV11-2|NA|TRBJ2-7|TRBD1
CASRTQGNHEQYF
TGTGCCAGCAGAACACAGGGGAACCACGAGCAGTACTTC
>TRBV6-1|NA|TRBJ2-1|TRBD2
CASIRGGYSYNEQFF
TGTGCCAGCATCCGGGGGGGCTACTCCTACAATGAGCAGTTCTTC
>TRBV30|NA|TRBJ2-3|NA
CAWSPGHSTDTQYF
TGTGCCTGGAGCCCCGGACACTCCACAGATACGCAGTATTTT
>TRBV7-9|NA|TRBJ2-7|NA
CSSYPMEGSYEQYF
TGTTCCAGCTACCCAATGGAGGGCTCCTACGAGCAGTACTTC
>TRBV5-4|NA|TRBJ2-3|TRBD1
CASSSGQGTDTQYF
TGTGCCAGCAGCTCCGGACAGGGAACAGATACGCAGTATTTT
>TRBV9|NA|TRBJ2-1|TRBD2
CASSVAGLGYEQFF
TGTGCCAGCAGCGTAGCCGGACTAGGATATGAGCAGTTCTTC
>TRBV29-1|once|TRBJ1-1|TRBD1
CSVAGTGGLNTEAFF
TGCAGCGTCGCCGGGACAGGGGGCCTGAACACTGAAGCTTTCTTT
>TRBV2|NA|TRBJ1-2|TRBD1
CASSEAQGAYGYTF
TGTGCCAGCAGTGAAGCCCAGGGGGCGTATGGCTACACCTTC
>TRBV9|NA|TRBJ2-5|TRBD1
CASSVGGDRGETQYF
TGTGCCAGCAGCGTAGGGGGGGACAGGGGGGAGACCCAGTACTTC
>TRBV10-1|NA|TRBJ2-7|TRBD2
CASSPTSGPYEQYF
TGCGCCAGCAGCCCGACTAGCGGACCCTACGAGCAGTACTTC
>TRBV7-9|NA|TRBJ1-4|NA
CASSPAGGPWEKLFF
TGTGCCAGCAGCCCCGCCGGCGGGCCGTGGGAAAAACTGTTTTTT
>TRBV7-9|NA|TRBJ2-7|TRBD2
CSSSPSGGYEQYF
TGTTCCAGCAGCCCTTCGGGGGGCTACGAGCAGTACTTC
>TRBV27|NA|TRBJ2-7|TRBD2
CASRGRLAGDYEQYF
TGTGCCAGCAGGGGAAGACTAGCGGGAGACTACGAGCAGTACTTC
>TRBV6-4|NA|TRBJ2-1|NA
CASSHQAGSSYNEQFF
TGTGCCAGCAGCCACCAAGCGGGTAGCTCCTACAATGAGCAGTTCTTC
>TRBV28|NA|TRBJ2-6|NA
CASSSIWGAGANVLTF
TGTGCCAGCAGTTCGATCTGGGGCGCTGGGGCCAACGTCCTGACTTTC
>TRBV7-9|NA|TRBJ2-2|TRBD2
CASSRYGTRNTGELFF
TGTGCCAGCAGCCGCTACGGGACTAGGAACACCGGGGAGCTGTTTTTT
>TRBV30|NA|TRBJ2-7|NA
CAWDQTQDEQYF
TGTGCCTGGGACCAGACACAAGACGAGCAGTACTTC
>TRBV28|NA|TRBJ1-2|NA
CASSWGQAYGYTF
TGTGCCAGCAGTTGGGGGCAGGCCTATGGCTACACCTTC
>TRBV10-3|NA|TRBJ2-1|NA
CAISEAVYNEQFF
TGTGCCATCAGTGAGGCAGTCTACAATGAGCAGTTCTTC
>TRBV16|NA|TRBJ2-2|NA
CASSQYRYNTGELFF
TGTGCCAGCAGCCAATATCGTTATAACACCGGGGAGCTGTTTTTT
>TRBV5-1|NA|TRBJ2-7|TRBD2
CASSLSTSGYYEQYF
TGCGCCAGCAGCTTGTCGACTAGCGGGTACTACGAGCAGTACTTC
>TRBV5-1|NA|TRBJ2-7|TRBD2
CASSILRESEQYF
TGCGCCAGCAGCATTTTGCGGGAGTCCGAGCAGTACTTC
>TRBV28|NA|TRBJ2-2|NA
CATRRGGAALNTGELFF
TGTGCCACCCGCCGCGGCGGAGCCGCCTTAAACACCGGGGAGCTGTTTTTT
>TRBV7-9|NA|TRBJ2-7|NA
CASSLRIRGPVNYEQYF
TGTGCCAGCAGCTTAAGAATAAGGGGCCCAGTAAATTACGAGCAGTACTTC
>TRBV27|once|TRBJ2-3|NA
CASSHGTTSTDTQYF
TGTGCCAGCAGTCATGGGACAACTAGCACAGATACGCAGTATTTT
>TRBV5-1|once|TRBJ1-1|NA
CASTSRTFNTEAFF
TGCGCCAGCACCTCACGGACATTCAACACTGAAGCTTTCTTT
>TRBV7-9|NA|TRBJ2-5|TRBD2
CASSAPTSGLLQETQYF
TGTGCCAGCAGCGCCCCTACTAGCGGGCTCTTACAAGAGACCCAGTACTTC
>TRBV6-5|few|TRBJ1-2|TRBD1
CASNRQGANYGYTF
TGTGCCAGCAACAGACAGGGGGCTAACTATGGCTACACCTTC
>TRBV5-1|NA|TRBJ2-7|TRBD1
CASSWTGASSYEQYF
TGCGCCAGCAGCTGGACAGGGGCGAGCTCCTACGAGCAGTACTTC
>TRBV5-1|once|TRBJ2-3|TRBD2
CASSLDSGTSGPSTDTQYF
TGCGCCAGCAGCTTGGACTCGGGGACTAGCGGACCGAGCACAGATACGCAGTATTTT
>TRBV4-2|NA|TRBJ1-2|NA
CASSEGYGYTF
TGTGCCAGCTCGGAGGGGTATGGCTACACCTTC
>TRBV28|NA|TRBJ1-1|NA
CASNLGTGAFF
TGTGCCAGCAATTTAGGGACTGGAGCTTTCTTT
>TRBV2|NA|TRBJ1-4|NA
CASSGSPSGYQDEKLFF
TGTGCCAGCAGTGGATCCCCGTCAGGGTATCAAGACGAAAAACTGTTTTTT
>TRBV5-6|NA|TRBJ2-5|NA
CASSLVSRMEETQYF
TGTGCCAGCAGCTTGGTGTCCCGAATGGAGGAGACCCAGTACTTC
>TRBV19|NA|TRBJ2-1|NA
CASSIRNEQFF
TGTGCCAGTAGTATCCGGAATGAGCAGTTCTTC
>TRBV18|NA|TRBJ1-1|NA
CASSPSGYLNTEAFF
TGTGCCAGCTCACCATCCGGGTACCTCAACACTGAAGCTTTCTTT